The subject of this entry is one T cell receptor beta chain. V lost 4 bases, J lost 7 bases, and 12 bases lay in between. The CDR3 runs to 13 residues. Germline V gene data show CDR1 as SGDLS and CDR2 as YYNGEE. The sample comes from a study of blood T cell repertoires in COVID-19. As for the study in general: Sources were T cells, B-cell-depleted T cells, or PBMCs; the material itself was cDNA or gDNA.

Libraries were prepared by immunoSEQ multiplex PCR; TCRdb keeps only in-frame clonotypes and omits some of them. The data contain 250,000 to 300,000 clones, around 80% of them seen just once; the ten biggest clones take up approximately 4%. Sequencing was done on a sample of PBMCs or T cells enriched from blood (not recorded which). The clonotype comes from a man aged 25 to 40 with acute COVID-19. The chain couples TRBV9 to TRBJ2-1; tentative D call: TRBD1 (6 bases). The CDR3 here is CASSPPTGNEQFF. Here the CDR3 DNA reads TGTGCCAGCAGCCCACCCACAGGGAATGAGCAGTTCTTC. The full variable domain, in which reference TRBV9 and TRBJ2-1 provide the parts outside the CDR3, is DSGVTQTPKHLITATGQRVTLRCSPRSGDLSVYWYQQSLDQGLQFLIQYYNGEERAKGNILERFSAQQFPDLHSELNLSSLELGDSALYFCASSPPTGNEQFFGPGTRLTVL.